The clone carrying this TCR beta chain was seen just once. Its matching antigen is unknown. This entry comes from a study of T cell responses to AZD1222 COVID-19 vaccine. Background on the study: Pooling of second doses given at about 4 or about 12 weeks was done.

Looked up from germline, CDR1 is LNHNV and CDR2 is YYDKDF (reference sequence). This CDR3 has 14 residues. Trimming stripped 1 base from V and 3 bases from J, with 6 bases between. Measured with immunoSEQ multiplex PCR; TCRdb has only the in-frame clones, and not every one. This table holds more than 100,000 clones, about 85% found once. Whole-study results and caveats: CD4 TCRs linked to vaccination spanned spike, dominating at 160-218 and 743-854. The donor group comprised mostly white British people and more females; the analysis possibly underestimated clonal diversity.

Sequences were derived from peripheral blood, sampled on day 0 of AZD1222 vaccination. V usage is TRBV15 and J usage is TRBJ2-2; no firm D call. This TCR was sampled from an adult in good health. The CDR3 here is CATSRGMDTGELFF. The CDR3 DNA reads TGTGCCACCAGCAGAGGGATGGACACCGGGGAGCTGTTTTTT.